Presented here are 26 T cell receptor beta chains from one specimen sequenced in a study of T cells in Graves' hyperthyroidism and ophthalmopathy. There were TCR beta CDR3 regions amplified from RNA transcripts. First-round RT-PCR of the TCR CDR3 relied on the HTBI primer set. TCRdb used MiXCR to reprocess the multiplex PCR reads, holding one entry per CDR3 protein. The data hold about 380,000 distinct CDR3 sequences, with under 20% observed a single time. Sequences were obtained from blood. The receptors were gathered from a man aged 18-30 years with Graves' ophthalmopathy.

This clonotype was detected ten times or more. The rearrangement links TRBV20-1 to TRBJ2-1; tentative D call: TRBD2 (6 bases). The germline V and J ends were trimmed by 6 bases and 3 bases, with 18 bases remaining between them. CDR3 length equals 15 residues. Germline V gives CDR1 DFQATT, CDR2 SNEGSKA (reference sequence). The CDR3 nucleotides are TGCAGTGCCCTCACAGGAGGGGTAGGCTACAATGAGCAGTTCTTC. This encodes CSALTGGVGYNEQFF.

There are many counts of this clonotype. The chain combines TRBV20-1 with TRBJ1-1; tentative D call: TRBD1 (5 bases). Trimming pared 6 bases from V and 1 base from J, leaving 9 bases between. The CDR3 has 12 amino acids. Looked up from germline, CDR1 is DFQATT and CDR2 is SNEGSKA (reference sequence). CDR3 amino acids: CSATQENTEAFF. The CDR3 nucleotides read TGCAGTGCAACACAGGAGAACACTGAAGCTTTCTTT.

This clonotype came up many times. J is TRBJ1-1 and V is TRBV27; D is perhaps TRBD1 (5 bases). The CDR3 sequence is 14 residues long. V gave up 1 base and J gave up 4 bases, with 10 bases separating them. CDR1 and CDR2 from the germline V gene are MNHEY and SMNVEV (reference sequence). The chain's CDR3 is CASSLWRGGTEAFF. The CDR3 nucleotides read TGTGCCAGCAGTTTATGGAGGGGAGGCACTGAAGCTTTCTTT.

V and J are TRBV3-1 and TRBJ2-6, with 9 bases identical to TRBD2. Germline lookup yields CDR1 LGHDT and CDR2 YNNKEL (reference sequence). V dropped 3 bases and J dropped 4; count of bases not matched to a gene: 10. This CDR3 spans 18 amino acids. CDR3 sequence: CASSHLGRGGAGANVLTF. The CDR3 DNA is TGTGCCAGCAGCCACCTAGGGCGGGGGGGCGCCGGGGCCAACGTCCTGACTTTC. The variable domain in full, completed from reference TRBV3-1 and TRBJ2-6, reads DTAVSQTPKYLVTQMGNDKSIKCEQNLGHDTMYWYKQDSKKFLKIMFSYNNKELIINETVPNRFSPKSPDKAHLNLHINSLELGDSAVYFCASSHLGRGGAGANVLTFGAGSRLTVL.

A few counts support this clonotype. This chain links TRBV6-1 with TRBJ2-3, with a tentative D call TRBD2 (5 bases). CDR1 is MNHNS, CDR2 SASEGT, per germline. V dropped 2 bases and J dropped 4 bases, with 10 bases sitting between them. This CDR3 is 14 amino acids long. CDR3 region: CASSERRVPDTQYF. The DNA of the CDR3 is TGTGCCAGCAGTGAACGGCGGGTCCCAGATACGCAGTATTTT.

The sample holds a few counts of this clonotype. The chain links TRBV20-1 to TRBJ2-7; the D gene is possibly TRBD1 (5 bases). V lost 1 base and J 1 base, leaving 14 bases between the germline ends. The length of the CDR3 is 15 residues. Germline CDR1 and CDR2: DFQATT and SNEGSKA (reference sequence). The CDR3 loop reads CSARAPGRVSYEQYF. For the CDR3, the DNA is TGCAGTGCTAGAGCCCCCGGCAGGGTATCCTACGAGCAGTACTTC.

This clonotype has just a few counts. The V call is TRBV5-5, the J call TRBJ2-1; D is perhaps TRBD2 (6 bases). V gave up 0 bases and J gave up 1 base, with 17 bases separating them. The germline gives CDR1 SGHKS, CDR2 YYEKEE (reference sequence). The CDR3 consists of 18 residues. The CDR3 is CASSLAGVTVGSYNEQFF. CDR3 DNA: TGTGCCAGCAGCTTGGCGGGGGTGACAGTTGGATCCTACAATGAGCAGTTCTTC.

This clonotype was counted only a few times. The chain has TRBV7-6 and TRBJ1-3, with no clear D. V shed 1 base and J shed 2 bases, with 6 bases lying between them. The CDR3 totals 14 residues. Germline-derived CDR1 and CDR2 are SGHVS and FNYEAQ. CDR3 in amino acids: CASSLGQAGNTIYF. In nucleotides, the CDR3 is TGTGCCAGCAGCTTAGGTCAGGCTGGAAACACCATATATTTT.

This clonotype was seen at least ten times. The chain recombines TRBV24-1 with TRBJ1-5; TRBD1 matches at 8 bases. V was clipped by 10 bases and J by 3 bases; unmatched bases: 4. CDR1 and CDR2 (germline): KGHDR, SFDVKD. This CDR3 comprises 13 residues. The CDR3 DNA sequence: TGTGCCACATCGGACAGGGTCAATCAGCCCCAGCATTTT. Amino acid sequence: CATSDRVNQPQHF.

Comments on this clonotype: This may be a read error, as it is one base from a much larger clone. The CDR3 region has the DNA TGTGCCACCAGTGATTCCGGGGCGGGCCGGGATACCACACTGGATACGCAGTATTTT. Translation gives CATSDSGAGRDTTLDTQYF. The rearrangement links TRBV24-1 to TRBJ2-3; the D gene could be TRBD1 or TRBD2 (5 bases each). Between the trimmed V and J ends, which lost 2 bases and 6 bases, there was a span of 26 bases. Germline V gene data show CDR1 as KGHDR and CDR2 as SFDVKD. CDR3 length: 19 amino acids.

This clonotype was found a few times. The chain links TRBV11-2 to TRBJ2-5; D might be TRBD2 (7 bases). The CDR3 extends over 17 amino acids. V was pared by 0 bases and J by 5 bases, with 19 bases between. Germline V CDR1 and CDR2: SGHAT, FQNNGV. The CDR3 sequence: CASSLDKGGPMEETQYF. Written as DNA, the CDR3 is TGTGCCAGCAGCTTAGATAAGGGGGGGCCCATGGAGGAGACCCAGTACTTC.

In this sample, this clonotype turned up many times. This rearrangement joins TRBV27 to TRBJ1-2; possible D gene TRBD1, 6 bases. The CDR3 has 14 amino acids. V lost 5 bases, J lost 6 bases, and 16 bases lay in between. Germline CDR1 is MNHEY and CDR2 is SMNVEV (reference sequence). DNA of the CDR3: TGTGCCAGCAGTGGAACACAGGGTGTTGATGGCTACACCTTC. This encodes CASSGTQGVDGYTF.

This clonotype was observed at least ten times. This rearrangement joins TRBV20-1 to TRBJ1-1; a possible D gene is TRBD1 (5 bases). This CDR3 is built from 14 residues. V was trimmed by 8 bases and J by 0 bases, leaving 16 bases between them. From germline, CDR1 is DFQATT and CDR2 SNEGSKA (reference sequence). The CDR3: CSPPVPQVNTEAFF. In nucleotides, the CDR3 is TGCAGTCCCCCCGTCCCACAGGTGAACACTGAAGCTTTCTTT.

This clonotype was seen many times. This chain links TRBV7-9 with TRBJ2-1, with 7 bases that match TRBD1. J gave up 9 bases and V 5 bases, and 19 bases lay outside the gene matches. This CDR3 is built from 17 residues. The germline CDR1 and CDR2 sequences are SEHNR and FQNEAQ (reference sequence). The CDR3 nucleotides are TGTGCCAGCAGCGGACCTAGACAGGGTCCCCTGTGGGGTGAGCAGTTCTTC. Encoded protein: CASSGPRQGPLWGEQFF.

This clonotype was seen a few times. V and J are TRBV7-2 and TRBJ2-2; perhaps TRBD2 as D (6 bases). CDR1 is SGHTA, CDR2 FQGNSA, per germline. This CDR3 spans 15 amino acids. With 1 base removed from V and 3 bases from J, the gap between germline ends came to 9 bases. CDR3 DNA sequence: TGTGCCAGCAGCTTAGTGGAGGGAGACACCGGGGAGCTGTTTTTT. Translation gives CASSLVEGDTGELFF. The full variable domain, with the rest looked up from reference TRBV7-2 and TRBJ2-2, is GAGVSQSPSNKVTEKGKDVELRCDPISGHTALYWYRQSLGQGLEFLIYFQGNSAPDKSGLPSDRFSAERTGGSVSTLTIQRTQQEDSAVYLCASSLVEGDTGELFFGEGSRLTVL.

This clonotype was recorded many times. The V call is TRBV28, the J call TRBJ2-3; D perhaps matches TRBD1 (5 bases). Germline V lookup: CDR1 MDHEN, CDR2 SYDVKM. V was cut by 5 bases and J by 1 base, with 10 bases left in between. The CDR3 totals 14 residues. As DNA, the CDR3 is TGTGCCAGCAGTCCTGGGGCGCGCACAGATACGCAGTATTTT. It translates to CASSPGARTDTQYF.

There are many counts of this clonotype. V and J are TRBV2 and TRBJ2-7, with 11 bases matching TRBD1. The CDR3 is 13 residues long. V gave up 8 bases and J gave up 3 bases; unmatched junction bases: 3. Germline V CDR1 and CDR2: SNHLY, FYNNEI. This CDR3 reads CASEGQGVYEQYF. The CDR3 DNA follows: TGTGCCAGCGAGGGACAGGGGGTCTACGAGCAGTACTTC.

This clonotype was observed many times. One end of the junction does not line up with germline, which may come from a read error. This chain joins TRBV2 and TRBJ1-2; the match to TRBD1 covers 10 bases. Germline loops: CDR1 SNHLY, CDR2 FYNNEI. The CDR3 spans 15 residues. The CDR3 protein is CASSEEGPGQGKRAF. CDR3 DNA sequence: TGTGCCAGCAGTGAAGAGGGGCCGGGACAGGGGAAACGCGCCTTC.

Comment on this clonotype: This may stem from a read error, because a much larger clone lies one nucleotide away. This chain links TRBV20-1 with TRBJ2-5; D might be TRBD1 (6 bases). The germline gives CDR1 DFQATT, CDR2 SNEGSKA (reference sequence). The CDR3 covers 12 residues. The CDR3 bases are TGCAGTGCTAGTGGGGGCCAAGAGACCCGGTACTTC. Translating it yields CSASGGQETRYF.

On this clonotype itself: It is likely a read error, because the conserved phenylalanine at the end of the CDR3 is missing. The chain carries TRBV29-1 and TRBJ2-7; D is tentatively TRBD1 or TRBD2 (6 bases each). The length of the CDR3 is 13 residues. V shed 4 bases and J shed 6 bases, with 16 bases lying between them. The germline CDR1 and CDR2 sequences are SQVTM and ANQGSEA. CDR3 residues: CSVVGPGAGEQYL. The CDR3 DNA sequence: TGCAGCGTTGTCGGCCCGGGGGCGGGCGAGCAGTACCTC.

The chain employs TRBV11-2 and TRBJ2-1; TRBD2 matches at 14 bases. The CDR3 sequence is 15 residues long. Germline V CDR1 and CDR2: SGHAT, FQNNGV. V trimming: 5 bases; J trimming: 10 bases; junction bases outside the gene matches: 7. In DNA form, the CDR3 reads TGTGCCAGCAGCCCTGGACTAGCGGGAGGCGCGGAGCAGTTCTTC. Amino acids: CASSPGLAGGAEQFF.

This clonotype was recorded at least ten times. The rearrangement uses TRBV7-2 and TRBJ2-3, with 13 bases identical to TRBD2. Germline CDR1 SGHTA, CDR2 FQGNSA. The J segment lost 5 bases and the V segment lost 3 bases, leaving 2 bases of the junction unmatched. The CDR3 is 15 amino acids. In DNA, the CDR3 is TGTGCCAGCAGCTTCCGACTAGCGGGGGGAGATACGCAGTATTTT. It translates to CASSFRLAGGDTQYF.

CDR3 in amino acids: CASSPTGGLYGYTF. DNA of the CDR3: TGTGCCAGCAGCCCAACAGGGGGCCTCTATGGCTACACCTTC. V usage is TRBV7-9 and J usage is TRBJ1-2; 9 bases map to TRBD1. With V trimmed by 5 bases and J by 4 bases, 5 bases remained unmatched. This CDR3 spans 14 amino acids. Germline CDR1 reads SEHNR; CDR2 reads FQNEAQ (reference sequence).

This clonotype turned up a few times. The J gene is TRBJ2-3, the V gene TRBV6-2 or TRBV6-3; D not resolved. Per the germline V gene, CDR1 is MNHEY and CDR2 is SVGEGT. V lost 7 bases and J lost 1, with 15 bases in between. The CDR3 length is 15 residues. CDR3 amino acids: CASTLRAMGTDTQYF. For the CDR3, the DNA is TGTGCCAGCACCCTAAGGGCGATGGGCACAGATACGCAGTATTTT.

This clonotype was seen many times. The chain uses TRBV6-1 and TRBJ2-7; 8 bases are a match to TRBD2. CDR3 length equals 18 residues. Trimming at V came to 5 bases and at J to 5 bases, leaving 20 bases not matched to a gene. The germline V gene encodes CDR1 MNHNS and CDR2 SASEGT. This CDR3 is CASSPTGTSTSELHEQYF. In DNA, the CDR3 is TGTGCCAGCAGTCCAACCGGGACTAGTACCAGCGAGCTCCACGAGCAGTACTTC.

This clonotype was recorded a few times. This chain joins TRBV27 and TRBJ1-6; 8 nucleotides line up with TRBD1. The CDR3 is 17 residues long. Germline CDR1 is MNHEY and CDR2 is SMNVEV (reference sequence). The junction had 6 bases not matched to a gene; V was cut back by 5 bases and J by 0 bases. The CDR3 protein is CASSLTGGSSYNSPLHF. CDR3 bases: TGTGCCAGCAGTCTAACAGGGGGATCCTCCTATAATTCACCCCTCCACTTT.